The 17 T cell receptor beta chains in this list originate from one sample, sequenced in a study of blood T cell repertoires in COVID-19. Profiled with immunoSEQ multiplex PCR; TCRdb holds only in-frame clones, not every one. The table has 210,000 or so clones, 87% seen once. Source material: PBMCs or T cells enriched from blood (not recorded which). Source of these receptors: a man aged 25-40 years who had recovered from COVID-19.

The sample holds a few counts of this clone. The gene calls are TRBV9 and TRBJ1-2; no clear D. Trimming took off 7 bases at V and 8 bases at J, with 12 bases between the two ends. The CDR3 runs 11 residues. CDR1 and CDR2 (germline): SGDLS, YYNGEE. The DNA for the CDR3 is TGTGCCAGCTCCGCCCTCCGGGGCTACACCTTC. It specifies CASSALRGYTF.

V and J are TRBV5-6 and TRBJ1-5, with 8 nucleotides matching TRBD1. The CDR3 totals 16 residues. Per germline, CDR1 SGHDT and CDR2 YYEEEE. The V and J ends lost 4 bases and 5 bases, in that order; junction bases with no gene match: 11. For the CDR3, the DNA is TGTGCCAGCAGCACCCGGGACAGGAGATATTATCAGCCCCAGCATTTT. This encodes CASSTRDRRYYQPQHF.

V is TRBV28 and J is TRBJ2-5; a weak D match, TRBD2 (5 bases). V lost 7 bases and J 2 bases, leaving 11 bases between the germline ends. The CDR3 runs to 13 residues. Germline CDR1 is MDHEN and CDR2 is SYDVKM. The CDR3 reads CASNRGLQETQYF. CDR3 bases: TGTGCCAGCAATCGAGGGTTGCAAGAGACCCAGTACTTC.

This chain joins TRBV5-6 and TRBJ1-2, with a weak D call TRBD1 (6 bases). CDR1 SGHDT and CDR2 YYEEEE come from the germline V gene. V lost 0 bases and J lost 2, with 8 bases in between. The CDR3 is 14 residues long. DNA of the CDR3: TGTGCCAGCAGCTTGGCAGGGGCGAACTATGGCTACACCTTC. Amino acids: CASSLAGANYGYTF.

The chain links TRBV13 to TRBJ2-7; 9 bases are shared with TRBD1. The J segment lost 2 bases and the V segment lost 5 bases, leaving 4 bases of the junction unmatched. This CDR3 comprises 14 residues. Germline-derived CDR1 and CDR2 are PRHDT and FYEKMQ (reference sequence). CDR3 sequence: CASSPGTGTYEQYF. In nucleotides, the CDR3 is TGTGCCAGCAGCCCTGGGACAGGGACCTACGAGCAGTACTTC.

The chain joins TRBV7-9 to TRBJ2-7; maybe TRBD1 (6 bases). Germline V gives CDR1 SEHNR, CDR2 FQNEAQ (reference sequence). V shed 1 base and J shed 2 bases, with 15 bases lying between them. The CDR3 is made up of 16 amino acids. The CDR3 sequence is CASSLGTQGVTYEQYF. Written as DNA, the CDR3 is TGTGCCAGCAGCTTAGGAACACAGGGAGTTACCTACGAGCAGTACTTC.

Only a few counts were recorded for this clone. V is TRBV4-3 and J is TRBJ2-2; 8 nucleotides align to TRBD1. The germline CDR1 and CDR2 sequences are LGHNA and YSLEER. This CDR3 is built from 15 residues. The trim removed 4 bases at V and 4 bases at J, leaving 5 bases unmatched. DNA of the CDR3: TGCGCCAGCAGCCCGGACAGGGCGGGCACCGGGGAGCTGTTTTTT. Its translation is CASSPDRAGTGELFF.

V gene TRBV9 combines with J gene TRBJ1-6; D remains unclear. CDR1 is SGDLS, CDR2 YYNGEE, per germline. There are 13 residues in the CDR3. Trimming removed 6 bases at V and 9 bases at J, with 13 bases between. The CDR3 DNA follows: TGTGCCAGCACCCGTAGGGAGGGTTCACCCCTCCACTTT. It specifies CASTRREGSPLHF.

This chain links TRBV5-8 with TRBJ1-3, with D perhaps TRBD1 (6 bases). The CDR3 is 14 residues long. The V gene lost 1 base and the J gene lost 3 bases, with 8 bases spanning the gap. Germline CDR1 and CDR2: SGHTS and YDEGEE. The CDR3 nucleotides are TGTGCCAGCAGCTTGACAGGGCTTGGAAACACCATATATTTT. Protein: CASSLTGLGNTIYF.

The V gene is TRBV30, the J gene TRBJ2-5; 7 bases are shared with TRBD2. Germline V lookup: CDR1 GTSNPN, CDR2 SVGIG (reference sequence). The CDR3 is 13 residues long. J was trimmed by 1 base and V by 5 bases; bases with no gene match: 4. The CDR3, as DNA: TGTGCCTGGGGGACTAACCTCCAAGAGACCCAGTACTTC. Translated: CAWGTNLQETQYF.

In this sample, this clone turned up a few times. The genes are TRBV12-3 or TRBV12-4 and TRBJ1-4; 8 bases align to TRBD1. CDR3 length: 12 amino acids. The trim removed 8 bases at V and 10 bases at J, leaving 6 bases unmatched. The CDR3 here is CASGQGIGKLFF. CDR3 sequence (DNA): TGTGCCAGCGGACAGGGTATAGGAAAACTGTTTTTT.

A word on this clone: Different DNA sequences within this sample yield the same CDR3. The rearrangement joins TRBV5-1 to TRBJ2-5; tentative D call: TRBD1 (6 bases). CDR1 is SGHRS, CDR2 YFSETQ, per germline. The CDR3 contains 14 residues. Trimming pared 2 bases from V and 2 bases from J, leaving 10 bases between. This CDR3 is CASSLQGGQETQYF. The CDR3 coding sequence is TGCGCCAGCAGCTTACAGGGCGGTCAAGAGACCCAGTACTTC.

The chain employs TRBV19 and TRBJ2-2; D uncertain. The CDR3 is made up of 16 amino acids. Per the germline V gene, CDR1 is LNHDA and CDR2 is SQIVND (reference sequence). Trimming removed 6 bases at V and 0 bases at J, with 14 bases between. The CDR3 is CASSFRVNANTGELFF. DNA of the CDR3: TGTGCCAGTAGCTTCCGGGTCAACGCGAACACCGGGGAGCTGTTTTTT.

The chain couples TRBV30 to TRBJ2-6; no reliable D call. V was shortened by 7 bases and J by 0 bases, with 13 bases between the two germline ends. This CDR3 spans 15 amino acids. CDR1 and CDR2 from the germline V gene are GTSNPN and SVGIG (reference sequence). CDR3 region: CAFTILSSGANVLTF. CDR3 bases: TGTGCCTTCACCATCCTGAGCTCTGGGGCCAACGTCCTGACTTTC.

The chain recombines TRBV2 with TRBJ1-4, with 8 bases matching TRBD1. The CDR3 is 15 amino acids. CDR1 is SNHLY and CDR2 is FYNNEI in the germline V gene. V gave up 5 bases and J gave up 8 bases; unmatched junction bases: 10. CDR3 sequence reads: CASSPWTGRVEKLFF. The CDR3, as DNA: TGTGCCAGCAGTCCTTGGACAGGGAGGGTCGAAAAACTGTTTTTT.

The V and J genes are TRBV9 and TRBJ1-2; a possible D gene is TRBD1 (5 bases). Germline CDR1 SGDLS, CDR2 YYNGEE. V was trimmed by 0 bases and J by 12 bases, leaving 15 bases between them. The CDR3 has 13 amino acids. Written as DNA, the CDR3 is TGTGCCAGCAGCGTAGATCCAGGGTTAATTAACACCTTC. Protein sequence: CASSVDPGLINTF.

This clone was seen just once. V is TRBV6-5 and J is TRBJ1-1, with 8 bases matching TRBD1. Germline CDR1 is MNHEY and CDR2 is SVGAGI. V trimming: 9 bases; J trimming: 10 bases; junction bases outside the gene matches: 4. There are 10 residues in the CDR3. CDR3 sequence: CARPGGAAFF. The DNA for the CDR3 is TGTGCCAGGCCAGGGGGCGCAGCTTTCTTT.